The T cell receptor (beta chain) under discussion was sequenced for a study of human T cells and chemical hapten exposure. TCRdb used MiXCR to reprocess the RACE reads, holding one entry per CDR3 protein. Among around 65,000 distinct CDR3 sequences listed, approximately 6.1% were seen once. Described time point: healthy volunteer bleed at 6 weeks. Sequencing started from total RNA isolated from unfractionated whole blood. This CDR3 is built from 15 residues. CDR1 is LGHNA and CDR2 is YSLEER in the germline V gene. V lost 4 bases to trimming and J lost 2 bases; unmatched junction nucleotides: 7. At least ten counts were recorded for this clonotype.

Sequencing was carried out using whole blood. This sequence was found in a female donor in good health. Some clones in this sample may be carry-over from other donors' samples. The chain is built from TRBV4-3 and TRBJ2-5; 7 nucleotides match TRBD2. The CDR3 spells CASSRTAGRQETQYF. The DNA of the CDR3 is TGCGCCAGCAGCCGAACAGCGGGACGGCAAGAGACCCAGTACTTC.